This is a list of T cell receptor beta chains from one sample in a study of technical replicates of blood from a handful of donors. Profiling relied on immunoSEQ multiplex PCR, and the TCRdb table lists in-frame clones only, not all of them. The sample gives fewer than 95,000 clones, 91% of which show up once; less than 0.3% is in the top ten. Input material: T cells isolated from PBMCs. All receptors come from a human donor in good health. The CDR3 runs from the conserved cysteine through the conserved F or W. A D gene is named only where the DNA matches it firmly. Clone size appears in some rows only: once, few, many, or a class for an expanded clone.

>TRBJ2-1|TRBV28|14|.|TRBD1
CASRDRDSNNEQFF
TGTGCCAGCAGAGACCGGGACAGCAACAATGAGCAGTTCTTC
>TRBJ1-4|TRBV5-8|17|.|TRBD1
CASSLAKGAGANEKLFF
TGTGCCAGCAGCTTGGCCAAGGGGGCCGGGGCTAATGAAAAACTGTTTTTT
>TRBJ2-1|TRBV4-1|17|.|TRBD2
CASSQDRSGRGVGEQFF
TGCGCCAGCAGCCAAGATCGTTCGGGGCGGGGGGTAGGTGAGCAGTTCTTC
>TRBJ1-1|TRBV30|16|.|.
CAWSVYRRVSHPEAFF
TGTGCCTGGAGTGTTTACCGCCGGGTCAGTCATCCTGAAGCTTTCTTT
>TRBJ2-1|TRBV4-2|15|.|.
CASCEEAKSSHEQFF
TGTGCCAGCTGTGAAGAGGCTAAGTCTTCCCATGAGCAGTTCTTC
>TRBJ2-2|TRBV7-3|16|.|.
CASSPPPGEGAGELFF
TGTGCCAGCAGCCCCCCACCGGGGGAAGGCGCCGGGGAGCTGTTTTTT
>TRBJ1-2|TRBV5-4|16|.|.
CASSLDSSWRASGYTF
TGTGCCAGCAGCTTGGATAGCAGCTGGAGGGCTAGTGGCTACACCTTC
>TRBJ2-2|TRBV11-2|15|.|TRBD1
CASSSRTGQTGELFF
TGTGCCAGCAGCTCAAGGACAGGGCAAACCGGGGAGCTGTTTTTT
>TRBJ2-7|TRBV7-9|17|.|.
CASSRGLRTSGKDEQYF
TGTGCCAGCAGCCGAGGCCTTCGGACATCAGGAAAGGACGAGCAGTACTTC
>TRBJ1-1|TRBV10-1|13|many|.
CASSERGGTEAFF
TGCGCCAGCAGTGAGAGAGGTGGCACTGAAGCTTTCTTT
>TRBJ2-7|TRBV11-2|17|.|.
CASSLGVWGRGTYEQYF
TGTGCCAGCAGCTTAGGAGTTTGGGGACGGGGGACCTACGAGCAGTACTTC
>TRBJ1-1|TRBV18|12|once|TRBD1
CASSPQGAEAFF
TGTGCCAGCTCACCCCAGGGGGCTGAAGCTTTCTTT
>TRBJ2-5|TRBV14|16|.|.
CASSQALDRNTETQYF
TGTGCCAGCAGCCAAGCCTTGGACAGAAACACGGAGACCCAGTACTTC
>TRBJ2-5|TRBV4-1|17|.|TRBD2
CASSQGLAGGGRATQYF
TGCGCCAGCAGCCAAGGACTAGCGGGAGGGGGGCGGGCGACCCAGTACTTC
>TRBJ1-5|TRBV7-3|15|.|TRBD1
CASSLKGAGVKPQHF
TGTGCCAGCAGCTTAAAGGGGGCCGGGGTGAAGCCCCAGCATTTT
>TRBJ1-2|TRBV29-1|14|.|.
CSVGNRNSNYGYTF
TGCAGCGTTGGGAACAGGAATTCTAACTATGGCTACACCTTC
>TRBJ1-5|TRBV19|13|.|.
CAASRGNNQPQHF
TGTGCCGCCTCACGGGGGAATAATCAGCCCCAGCATTTT
>TRBJ1-1|TRBV12-5|15|.|TRBD1
CASGLDRTGVTEAFF
TGTGCTAGTGGTTTGGATCGGACAGGAGTCACTGAAGCTTTCTTT
>TRBJ1-2|TRBV25-1|15|.|TRBD1
CASSERGTGVDGYTF
TGTGCCAGCAGTGAAAGAGGGACAGGGGTTGATGGCTACACCTTC
>TRBJ2-3|TRBV19|15|.|TRBD1
CASRRDRGPPGTQYF
TGTGCCAGTAGGCGGGACAGGGGCCCCCCTGGTACGCAGTATTTT
>TRBJ2-3|TRBV18|18|.|TRBD2
CASSPLRLAGHSTDTQYF
TGTGCCAGCTCCCCACTGCGACTAGCGGGACATAGCACAGATACGCAGTATTTT
>TRBJ2-5|TRBV7-2|11|.|.
CASSFYETQYF
TGTGCCAGCAGCTTTTATGAGACCCAGTACTTC